This TCR beta chain was obtained from a study of cytomegalovirus exposure and HLA in healthy donors. In this sample, this clone turned up once. Antigen specificity is unknown. Clones were read by immunoSEQ multiplex PCR, and TCRdb kept only the in-frame ones, dropping some. Here the sample spans about 130,000 clones, about 95% being singletons. V was pared by 5 bases and J by 5 bases, with 7 bases between. Per the germline V gene, CDR1 is SNHLY and CDR2 is FYNNEI. The CDR3 is made up of 11 amino acids. Study-level results: CMV antigen specificity of a few CMV-associated chains was confirmed in vitro. Clusters of TCRs from the first cohort tended to co-occur in the approximately 120 validation repertoires (as a later analysis found). It was about 180 TCR beta chains that were listed as cytomegalovirus-associated.

The donors belonged to the approximately 120-subject validation cohort, separate from the approximately 670-subject first cohort. The chain combines TRBV2 with TRBJ2-7; D is perhaps TRBD1 (6 bases). This TCR was sampled from a man aged 18 to 30 in good health and CMV-seropositive. Sequencing was done on a sample of PBMCs. The CDR3 is CASSRTDEQYF. The CDR3 nucleotides read TGTGCCAGCAGTCGGACAGACGAGCAGTACTTC.